The 7 T cell receptor beta chains below all came from one sample that was sequenced in a study of blood T cell repertoires in COVID-19. Generated by immunoSEQ multiplex PCR, the TCRdb table keeps only in-frame clones and is missing some. The table records over 45,000 clones, 80% to 90% of them present only once. The sequenced material came from peripheral blood. The receptors derive from a woman of 80 years or more with acute or convalescent COVID-19.

The rearrangement joins TRBV28 to TRBJ2-1; the match to TRBD2 covers 14 bases. CDR1 MDHEN and CDR2 SYDVKM come from the germline V gene. The CDR3 runs 15 residues. Trimming took 6 bases from V and 7 from J; bases not matched to a gene: 5. The CDR3 region is CASSPGTSGGNEQFF. The DNA for the CDR3 is TGTGCCAGCAGCCCAGGGACTAGCGGGGGAAATGAGCAGTTCTTC.

This clone was seen a single time. J is TRBJ1-6 and V is TRBV27, with 7 bases fitting TRBD1. Germline CDR1 is MNHEY and CDR2 is SMNVEV (reference sequence). V dropped 2 bases and J dropped 8; count of bases not matched to a gene: 6. This CDR3 has 15 residues. The DNA for the CDR3 is TGTGCCAGCAGTTTAACCGGGACAGAACATTCACCCCTCCACTTT. The encoded protein is CASSLTGTEHSPLHF.

This clone occurred a few times. The chain has TRBV28 and TRBJ2-6; 8 bases agree with TRBD1. J gave up 0 bases and V 6 bases, and 13 bases lay outside the gene matches. The CDR3 covers 19 residues. Germline assignment: CDR1 MDHEN and CDR2 SYDVKM. CDR3 nucleotides: TGTGCCAGCAGCCTGATGGGACAGGCCTTCTTCTCTGGGGCCAACGTCCTGACTTTC. Its translation is CASSLMGQAFFSGANVLTF. Together with reference TRBV28 and TRBJ2-6, the CDR3 gives the full variable domain: DVKVTQSSRYLVKRTGEKVFLECVQDMDHENMFWYRQDPGLGLRLIYFSYDVKMKEKGDIPEGYSVSREKKERFSLILESASTNQTSMYLCASSLMGQAFFSGANVLTFGAGSRLTVL.

A single count supports this clone. This chain uses TRBV30 with TRBJ2-5; D is uncertain. V was clipped by 2 bases and J by 5 bases, with 6 bases between them. The CDR3 is made up of 11 amino acids. Germline loops: CDR1 GTSNPN, CDR2 SVGIG (reference sequence). The CDR3: CAWSHGETQYF. The CDR3 nucleotides are TGTGCCTGGAGTCACGGGGAGACCCAGTACTTC. Using reference TRBV30 and TRBJ2-5 for the parts outside the CDR3, the full variable domain is SQTIHQWPATLVQPVGSPLSLECTVEGTSNPNLYWYRQAAGRGLQLLFYSVGIGQISSEVPQNLSASRPQDRQFILSSKKLLLSDSGFYLCAWSHGETQYFGPGTRLLVL.

The chain links TRBV7-2 to TRBJ1-3; TRBD1 agrees at 8 bases. Losses at the gene ends were 1 base for V and 4 bases for J; bases not matched to a gene: 9. Germline V gene lookup returns CDR1 SGHTA and CDR2 FQGNSA. CDR3 size: 17 residues. The CDR3: CASSLGPGTGGGNTIYF. The CDR3 nucleotides are TGTGCCAGCAGCTTAGGCCCCGGGACAGGTGGGGGAAACACCATATATTTT. Complete variable domain (other parts from reference TRBV7-2 and TRBJ1-3): GAGVSQSPSNKVTEKGKDVELRCDPISGHTALYWYRQSLGQGLEFLIYFQGNSAPDKSGLPSDRFSAERTGGSVSTLTIQRTQQEDSAVYLCASSLGPGTGGGNTIYFGEGSWLTVV.

The chain joins TRBV30 to TRBJ1-5; TRBD1 aligns across 9 bases. The CDR3 runs to 18 residues. Per germline, CDR1 GTSNPN and CDR2 SVGIG (reference sequence). J gave up 7 bases and V 1 base, and 17 bases lay outside the gene matches. The CDR3 sequence is CAWSEYGTGTVAGQPQHF. Here the CDR3 DNA reads TGTGCCTGGAGTGAATACGGGACAGGGACCGTTGCGGGGCAGCCCCAGCATTTT.

This sequence joins TRBV19 and TRBJ2-3; D is undetermined. This CDR3 region has 14 residues. V was pared by 6 bases and J by 2 bases, with 12 bases between. The V gene's germline CDR1 is LNHDA and CDR2 SQIVND (reference sequence). For the CDR3, the DNA is TGTGCCAGTAGCCTAGAAACGAACACAGATACGCAGTATTTT. Translated: CASSLETNTDTQYF.